This entry is about one T cell receptor beta chain. The antigen remains undetermined. The data originate from a study of beta chain features in type 1 diabetes. Study conclusions and caveats: VDJ junctions in type 1 diabetes patients carried more deletions and fewer insertions. Moderate but significant shortening of TCRB CDR3s was recorded in all four CD4+ subsets from Type 1 diabetes patients.

Isolated RNA was reverse transcribed in full, so expressed TCRB transcripts were sequenced. Clones were read by immunoSEQ multiplex PCR, and TCRdb kept only the in-frame ones, dropping some. The table has 150,000 or so clones, more than 9.5% seen once. This CDR3 comprises 13 residues. Germline V gene lookup returns CDR1 SGDLS and CDR2 YYNGEE. Trimming removed 6 bases at V and 2 bases at J, with 10 bases between. The chain combines TRBV9 with TRBJ2-3; tentative D call: TRBD2 (5 bases). This receptor was taken from a young man in good health. Sequencing used central memory CD4+ T cells from blood. The CDR3 DNA reads TGTGCCAGCAAGCGGTGGAACACAGATACGCAGTATTTT. Encoded protein: CASKRWNTDTQYF. The whole variable domain, remainder taken from reference TRBV9 and TRBJ2-3, is DSGVTQTPKHLITATGQRVTLRCSPRSGDLSVYWYQQSLDQGLQFLIQYYNGEERAKGNILERFSAQQFPDLHSELNLSSLELGDSALYFCASKRWNTDTQYFGPGTRLTVL.